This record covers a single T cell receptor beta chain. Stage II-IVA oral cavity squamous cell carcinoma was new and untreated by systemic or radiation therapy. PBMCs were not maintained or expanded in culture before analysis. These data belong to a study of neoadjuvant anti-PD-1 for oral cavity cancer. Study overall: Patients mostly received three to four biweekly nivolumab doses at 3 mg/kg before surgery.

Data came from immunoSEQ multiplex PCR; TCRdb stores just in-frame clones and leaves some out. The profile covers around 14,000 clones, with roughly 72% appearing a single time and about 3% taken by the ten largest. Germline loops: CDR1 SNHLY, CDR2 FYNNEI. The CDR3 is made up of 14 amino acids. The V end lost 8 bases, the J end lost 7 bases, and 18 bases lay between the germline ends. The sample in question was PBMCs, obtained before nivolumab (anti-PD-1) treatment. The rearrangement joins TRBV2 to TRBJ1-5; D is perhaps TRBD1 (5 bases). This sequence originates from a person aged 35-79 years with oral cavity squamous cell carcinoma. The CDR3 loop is CASQWGEQGQPQHF. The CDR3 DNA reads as TGTGCCAGCCAATGGGGGGAGCAAGGGCAGCCCCAGCATTTT.